A single sample gave rise to the 6 T cell receptor beta chains below, sequenced in a study of T-cell memory formation after mild COVID-19. A single record per CDR3 protein comes from TCRdb applying MiXCR to the 5' RACE reads. The data contain some 300,000 distinct CDR3 sequences, about 20% of them singletons. Sequenced material: PBMCs or a T cell subset sorted from them (not recorded which). Receptors were obtained from a man aged 18 to 29 who had mild COVID-19 (a few samples of this study predate the infection). Cell type and time point are not known.

The CDR3 DNA follows: TGTGCCAGCAGTTACCCAGGGACTAGCGGTGGGACCCAGTACTTC. It codes for CASSYPGTSGGTQYF. The rearrangement joins TRBV6-2 or TRBV6-3 to TRBJ2-5; 11 nucleotides match TRBD2. Germline trimming cut 2 bases from V and 7 bases from J; bases unmatched to any gene: 6. Germline loops: CDR1 MNHEY, CDR2 SVGEGT. This CDR3 has 15 amino acids.

This clonotype was seen repeatedly, ten times or more. J is TRBJ2-5 and V is TRBV7-2; 7 bases are a match to TRBD2. Germline loops: CDR1 SGHTA, CDR2 FQGNSA. V shed 5 bases, J shed 5 bases, and the junction held 5 bases outside the gene matches. The CDR3 loop spans 13 amino acids. The CDR3 sequence: CASSQVGGETQYF. As DNA, the CDR3 is TGTGCCAGCAGCCAAGTGGGGGGGGAGACCCAGTACTTC.

This clonotype has more than one count but fewer than ten. The chain has TRBV5-1 and TRBJ2-2; either TRBD1 or TRBD2 may supply D (5 bases each). V was shortened by 3 bases and J by 4 bases, with 13 bases between the two germline ends. Germline CDR1 SGHRS, CDR2 YFSETQ. The CDR3 totals 15 residues. CDR3 coding DNA: TGCGCCAGCAGCTCCGGCCGGGGCTCCACCGGGGAGCTGTTTTTT. Amino acid sequence: CASSSGRGSTGELFF.

The rearrangement joins TRBV6-4 to TRBJ2-1; 12 bases are a match to TRBD2. Germline V gene sequence: CDR1 MRHNA, CDR2 SNTAGT. The V and J ends lost 2 bases and 5 bases, in that order; junction bases with no gene match: 7. CDR3 size: 17 residues. For the CDR3, the DNA is TGTGCCAGCAGTGACGACGCTAGCGGGGGGGCCCACAATGAGCAGTTCTTC. It translates to CASSDDASGGAHNEQFF.

This clonotype was seen only a few times. This chain uses TRBV10-1 with TRBJ2-1; D could derive from TRBD1 or TRBD2 (5 bases each). This CDR3 comprises 16 residues. The germline CDR1 and CDR2 sequences are WNHNN and SYGVQD (reference sequence). The V and J ends lost 0 bases and 9 bases respectively, with 18 bases between them. The CDR3, as DNA: TGCGCCAGCAGTGAGTCCTTGGGGGAAGGTTTTAGTGAGCAGTTCTTC. It codes for CASSESLGEGFSEQFF.

The chain couples TRBV6-6 to TRBJ2-3; a weak D match, TRBD1 (6 bases). Trimming left V 5 bases short and J 2 bases short, with 17 bases between. The CDR3 is made up of 16 amino acids. Germline V CDR1 and CDR2: MNHNY, SVGAGI (reference sequence). Written as DNA, the CDR3 is TGTGCCAGCAGTAATCGGGACATACCAAACACAGATACGCAGTATTTT. It encodes CASSNRDIPNTDTQYF.